This is a list of T cell receptor beta chains from one sample in a study of PD-1 blockade in classical Hodgkin lymphoma. Assay used: immunoSEQ multiplex PCR; TCRdb lists only in-frame clones, some missing. The table lists 25,000 to 30,000 clones, roughly 80% of them singletons. The sample consisted of CD4+ T cells from blood, taken before the fourth cycle of nivolumab. The receptor source for this set is a human donor with classical Hodgkin lymphoma. Both conserved end residues are trimmed from each CDR3. Fields, in order: J gene, clone size, V gene, CDR3 protein. A clone size is listed for some rows: how often the clone was seen (once, few, many), or a class if it is expanded.

>TRBJ2-3|NA|TRBV7-2
ASSLGASGVTDTQY
>TRBJ2-2|NA|TRBV5-1
ASSLEGAGRGLF
>TRBJ1-2|NA|TRBV5-1
ASSQGQGDGYT
>TRBJ1-2|NA|TRBV5-1
ASSLVGTGVLSGYT
>TRBJ1-2|NA|TRBV5-1
ASSASLAGYT
>TRBJ1-1|NA|TRBV27
ASWEPGPGDTEAF
>TRBJ1-4|NA|TRBV7-2
ASSITGGTLF
>TRBJ1-1|few|TRBV7-8
ASSLVQGVEAF
>TRBJ2-5|NA|TRBV5-1
ASSLYGGAQETQY
>TRBJ2-2|NA|TRBV7-9
ASIFSSNTGELF
>TRBJ2-7|NA|TRBV2
ASSEWGQGMGEQY
>TRBJ2-1|NA|TRBV7-2
ASSLGGAGGRYNEQF
>TRBJ1-1|NA|TRBV14
ASSQQGAGTEAF
>TRBJ1-3|NA|TRBV7-9
ASSFTGGPGNTIY
>TRBJ2-2|NA|TRBV5-8
ASSLYHKGTTGTGELF
>TRBJ2-2|few|TRBV19
AIRDLNTGELF